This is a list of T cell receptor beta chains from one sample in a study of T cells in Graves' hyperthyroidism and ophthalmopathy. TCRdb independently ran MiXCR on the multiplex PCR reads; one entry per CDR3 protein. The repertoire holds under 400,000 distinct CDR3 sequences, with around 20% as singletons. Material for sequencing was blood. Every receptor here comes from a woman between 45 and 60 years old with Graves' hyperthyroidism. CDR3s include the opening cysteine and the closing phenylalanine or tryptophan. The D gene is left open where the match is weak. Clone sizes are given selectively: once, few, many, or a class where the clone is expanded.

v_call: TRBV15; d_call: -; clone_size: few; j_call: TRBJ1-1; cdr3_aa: CATSYTRDTEAFF; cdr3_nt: TGTGCCACCAGCTATACTAGGGACACTGAAGCTTTCTTT
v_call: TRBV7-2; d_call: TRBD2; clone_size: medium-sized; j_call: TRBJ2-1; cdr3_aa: CASSMRGGGRQNEQFF; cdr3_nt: TGTGCCAGCAGCATGCGAGGTGGCGGGAGACAAAATGAGCAGTTCTTC
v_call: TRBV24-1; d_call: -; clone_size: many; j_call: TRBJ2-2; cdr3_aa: CATRRTGDTGELFF; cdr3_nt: TGTGCCACCCGTAGGACGGGGGACACCGGGGAGCTGTTTTTT
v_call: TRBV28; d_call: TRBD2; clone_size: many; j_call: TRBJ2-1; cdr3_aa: CASSSRTSGRAYNEQFF; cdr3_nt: TGTGCCAGCAGTTCCAGGACTAGCGGGAGGGCCTACAATGAGCAGTTCTTC
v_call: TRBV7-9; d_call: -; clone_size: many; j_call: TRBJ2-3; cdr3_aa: CASSFGGTDTQYF; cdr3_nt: TGTGCCAGCAGCTTTGGAGGAACAGATACGCAGTATTTT
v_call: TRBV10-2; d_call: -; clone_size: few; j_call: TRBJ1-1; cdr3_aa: CASRPRQDTEAFF; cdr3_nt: TGCGCCAGCAGGCCGCGACAGGACACTGAAGCTTTCTTT
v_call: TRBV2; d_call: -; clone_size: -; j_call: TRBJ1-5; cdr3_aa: CASSEQGISNQPQHF; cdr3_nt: TGTGCCAGCAGCGAGCAGGGAATTAGCAATCAGCCCCAGCATTTT
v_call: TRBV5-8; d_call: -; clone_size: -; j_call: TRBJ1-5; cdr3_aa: CASSNPTGNQPQHF; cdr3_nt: TGTGCCAGCAGCAATCCGACGGGCAATCAGCCCCAGCATTTT
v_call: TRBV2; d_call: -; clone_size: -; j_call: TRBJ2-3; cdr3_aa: CASSQVRALTQYF; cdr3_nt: TGTGCCAGCAGCCAAGTCAGGGCCCTTACGCAGTATTTT
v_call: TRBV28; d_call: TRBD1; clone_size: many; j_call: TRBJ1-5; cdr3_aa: CASSFLGQGNFQPQHF; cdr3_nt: TGTGCCAGCAGTTTTTTAGGACAGGGTAACTTCCAGCCCCAGCATTTT
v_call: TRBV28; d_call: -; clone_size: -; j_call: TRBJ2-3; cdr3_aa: CASRQTLTDTQYF; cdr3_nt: TGTGCCAGCAGACAGACTCTTACAGATACGCAGTATTTT
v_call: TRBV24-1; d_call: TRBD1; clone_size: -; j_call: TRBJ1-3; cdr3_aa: CATSDQGQKAGNTIYF; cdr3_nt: TGTGCCACCAGTGACCAGGGACAGAAAGCTGGAAACACCATATATTTT
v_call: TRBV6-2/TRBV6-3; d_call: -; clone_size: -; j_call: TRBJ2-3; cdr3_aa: CASSDPVGRPYF; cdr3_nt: TGCGCCAGCAGTGACCCTGTCGGGAGACCGTATTTT
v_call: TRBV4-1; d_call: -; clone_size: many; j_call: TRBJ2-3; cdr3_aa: CASSQELGTDTQYF; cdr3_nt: TGCGCCAGCAGCCAAGAGTTAGGCACAGATACGCAGTATTTT
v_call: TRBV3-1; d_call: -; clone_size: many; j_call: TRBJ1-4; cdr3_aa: CASSHADQGIPNEKLFF; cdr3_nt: TGTGCCAGCAGCCACGCCGACCAGGGGATACCTAATGAAAAACTGTTTTTT
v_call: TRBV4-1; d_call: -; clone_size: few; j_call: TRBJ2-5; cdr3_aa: CASSQGSDILETQYF; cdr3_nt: TGCGCCAGCAGCCAAGGCTCCGACATACTAGAGACCCAGTACTTC
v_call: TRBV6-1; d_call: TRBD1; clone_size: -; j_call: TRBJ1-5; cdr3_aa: CASRRTGAGNQPQHF; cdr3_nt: TGTGCCAGCAGACGAACAGGGGCTGGCAATCAGCCCCAGCATTTT
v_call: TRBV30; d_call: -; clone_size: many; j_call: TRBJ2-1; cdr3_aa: CAWSRHRIANEQFF; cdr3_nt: TGTGCCTGGTCGAGACATAGGATCGCCAATGAGCAGTTCTTC
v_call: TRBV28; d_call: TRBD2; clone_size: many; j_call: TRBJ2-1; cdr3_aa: CASSTTSGRGYNEQFF; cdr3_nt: TGTGCCAGCAGTACGACTAGCGGGAGAGGGTACAATGAGCAGTTCTTC
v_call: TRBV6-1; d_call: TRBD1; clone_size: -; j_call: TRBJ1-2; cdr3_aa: CASSRQDRGGGYTF; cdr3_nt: TGTGCCAGCAGTCGACAAGACAGGGGGGGCGGCTACACCTTC
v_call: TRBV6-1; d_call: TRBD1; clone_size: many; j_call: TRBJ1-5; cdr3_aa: CASSEYRGPGNQPQHF; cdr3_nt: TGTGCCAGCAGTGAGTACAGGGGGCCGGGCAATCAGCCCCAGCATTTT
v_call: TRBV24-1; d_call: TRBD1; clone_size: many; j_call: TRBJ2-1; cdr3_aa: CATSDPGTGYNEQFF; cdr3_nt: TGTGCCACCAGCGACCCCGGGACAGGCTACAATGAGCAGTTCTTC
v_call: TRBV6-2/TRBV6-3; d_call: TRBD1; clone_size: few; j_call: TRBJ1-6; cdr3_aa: CASSDTGDSPLHF; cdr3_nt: TGTGCCAGCAGTGACACAGGGGATTCACCCCTCCACTTT
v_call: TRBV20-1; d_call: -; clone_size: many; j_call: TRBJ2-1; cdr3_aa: CSAEIDGKQFF; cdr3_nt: TGCAGTGCAGAAATCGACGGGAAGCAGTTCTTC
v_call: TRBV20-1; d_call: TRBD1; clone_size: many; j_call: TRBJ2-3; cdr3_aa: CSRPGGTTDTQYF; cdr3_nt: TGCAGTAGGCCAGGGGGCACCACAGATACGCAGTATTTT
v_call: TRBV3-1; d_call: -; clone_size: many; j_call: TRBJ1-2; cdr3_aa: CASSQDRGRGKRGYGYTF; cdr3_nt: TGTGCCAGCAGCCAAGATCGTGGCAGGGGAAAGAGGGGATATGGCTACACCTTC
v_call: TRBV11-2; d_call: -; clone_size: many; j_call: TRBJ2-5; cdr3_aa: CASSLDRGDRETQYF; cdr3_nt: TGTGCCAGCAGCTTAGATCGTGGGGACCGAGAGACCCAGTACTTC
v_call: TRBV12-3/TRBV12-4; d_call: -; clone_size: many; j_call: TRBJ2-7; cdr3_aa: CASSLKGRVLEQYF; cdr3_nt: TGTGCCAGCAGTTTAAAAGGGAGAGTCCTCGAGCAGTACTTC
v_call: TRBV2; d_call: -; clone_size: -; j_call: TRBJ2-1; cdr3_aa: CASIELGQYNEQFF; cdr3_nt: TGTGCCAGCATCGAGCTCGGACAGTACAATGAGCAGTTCTTC
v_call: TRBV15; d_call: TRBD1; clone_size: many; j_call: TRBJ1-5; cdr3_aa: CATSKRDRGQYGNQPQHF; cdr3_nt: TGTGCCACCAGCAAGCGGGACAGGGGGCAATATGGCAATCAGCCCCAGCATTTT